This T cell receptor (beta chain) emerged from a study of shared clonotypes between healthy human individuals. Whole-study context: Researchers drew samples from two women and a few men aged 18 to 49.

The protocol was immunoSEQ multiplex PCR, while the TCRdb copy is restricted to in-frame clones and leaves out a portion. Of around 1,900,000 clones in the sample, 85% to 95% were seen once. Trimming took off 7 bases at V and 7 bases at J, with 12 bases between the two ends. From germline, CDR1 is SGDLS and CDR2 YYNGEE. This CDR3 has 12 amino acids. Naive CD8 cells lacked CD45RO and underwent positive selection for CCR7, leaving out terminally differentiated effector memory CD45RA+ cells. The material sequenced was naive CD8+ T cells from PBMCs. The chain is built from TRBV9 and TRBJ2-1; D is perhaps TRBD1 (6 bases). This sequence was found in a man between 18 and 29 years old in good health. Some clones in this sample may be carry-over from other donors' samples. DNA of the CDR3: TGTGCCAGCTCTCAGGGGAAAAATGAGCAGTTCTTC. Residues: CASSQGKNEQFF.